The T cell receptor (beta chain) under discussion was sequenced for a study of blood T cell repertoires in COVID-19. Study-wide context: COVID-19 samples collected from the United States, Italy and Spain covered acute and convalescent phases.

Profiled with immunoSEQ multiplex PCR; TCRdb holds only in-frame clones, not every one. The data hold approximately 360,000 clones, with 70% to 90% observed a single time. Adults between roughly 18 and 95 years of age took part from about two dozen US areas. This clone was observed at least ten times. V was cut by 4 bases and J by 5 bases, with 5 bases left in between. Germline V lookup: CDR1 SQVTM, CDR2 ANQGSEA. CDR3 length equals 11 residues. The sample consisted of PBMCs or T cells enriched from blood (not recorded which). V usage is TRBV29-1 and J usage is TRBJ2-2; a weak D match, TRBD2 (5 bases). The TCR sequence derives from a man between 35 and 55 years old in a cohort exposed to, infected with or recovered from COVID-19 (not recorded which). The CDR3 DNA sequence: TGCAGCGTTGGCGGGACCGGGGAGCTGTTTTTT. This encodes CSVGGTGELFF.